This section outlines one T cell receptor beta chain sequence together with its context. Vbeta (60) and Jbeta (13) primers were used in the PCR. Method: immunoSEQ multiplex PCR; TCRdb's copy keeps in-frame clones and lacks some. The sample has roughly 100,000 clones, 60% to 80% seen once. The sample comes from a study of cytomegalovirus exposure and HLA in healthy donors. The CDR3 is made up of 15 amino acids. The germline CDR1 and CDR2 sequences are LNHDA and SQIVND (reference sequence). The junction had 8 bases not matched to a gene; V was cut back by 6 bases and J by 5 bases. J is TRBJ2-1 and V is TRBV19; TRBD2 matches at 9 bases. Material for sequencing was PBMCs. The TCR originated in a man between 45 and 60 years old in good health and CMV-seropositive. The CDR3 DNA follows: TGTGCCAGTAGGGACCCTAGCGGGACGCACAATGAGCAGTTCTTC. As protein: CASRDPSGTHNEQFF.